This TCR beta chain was captured in a study of control samples from healthy donors and cancer patients. TCRdb keeps only in-frame clones here, not all; method: immunoSEQ multiplex PCR. The sample has approximately 79,000 clones; approximately 89% are singletons. The V end was cut by 10 bases, the J end by 3 bases, with 15 bases between. The CDR3 length is 13 residues. Germline V gene data show CDR1 as SEHNR and CDR2 as FQNEAQ (reference sequence). The sequence derives from a man aged 45 to 65 in good health. The sample consisted of blood. The V gene is TRBV7-9, the J gene TRBJ1-1; D gene unclear. The CDR3 here is CATRAEGDTEAFF. The CDR3 nucleotides are TGTGCCACTCGCGCGGAGGGCGACACTGAAGCTTTCTTT.